This TCR beta chain was sequenced in a study of read filtering for tumor transcriptome and immune sequencing. This library used roughly 0.4 ug RNA and molecular barcoded adaptors spanning alpha/delta and beta/gamma chains. A single record per CDR3 protein comes from TCRdb applying MiXCR to the reads. The data hold more than 70,000 distinct CDR3 sequences, with 20% to 25% observed a single time. Germline V gives CDR1 SQVTM, CDR2 ANQGSEA. Trimming left V 7 bases short and J 1 base short, with 15 bases between. This CDR3 contains 14 residues. This TCR derives from a donor aged 40 or over with multiple myeloma. V is TRBV29-1 and J is TRBJ2-3; D gene unclear. The sequencing sample was made of a population of CD138-negative cells sorted from bone marrow. This CDR3 reads CSAAPRRRTDTQYF. The CDR3 DNA follows: TGCAGCGCCGCACCGCGGCGGCGCACAGATACGCAGTATTTT.